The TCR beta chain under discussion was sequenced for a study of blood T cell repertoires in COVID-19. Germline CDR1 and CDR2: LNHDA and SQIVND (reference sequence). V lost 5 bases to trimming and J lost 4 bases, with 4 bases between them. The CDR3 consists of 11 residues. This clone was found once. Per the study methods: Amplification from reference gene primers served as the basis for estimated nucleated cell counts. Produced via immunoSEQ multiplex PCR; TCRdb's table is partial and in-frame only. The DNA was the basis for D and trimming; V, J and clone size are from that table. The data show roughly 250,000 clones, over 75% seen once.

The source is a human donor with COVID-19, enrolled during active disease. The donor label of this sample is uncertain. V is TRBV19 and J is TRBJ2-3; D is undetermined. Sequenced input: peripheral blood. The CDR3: CASSVADTQYF. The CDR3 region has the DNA TGTGCCAGTAGTGTCGCAGATACGCAGTATTTT.